This T cell receptor beta chain was documented in a study of T-cell reconstitution after alpha-beta-depleted transplantation in children. A few counts support this clonotype. What it recognizes is unknown. The CDR3 runs to 14 residues. V gave up 4 bases and J gave up 5 bases, with 15 bases separating them. The germline CDR1 and CDR2 sequences are ENHRY and SYGVKD. Study results and caveats: T-cell numbers and diversity, one year after transplant, stemmed largely from T cells that were newly produced. As was reported, about two months after transplant, alpha-beta T cells came from several hundred expanded graft clones.

Preparing the TCRbeta library involved the use of unique molecular identifiers. TCRdb redid the calling of the PCR reads with MiXCR, one entry per CDR3 protein. The data hold about 900,000 distinct CDR3 sequences, with 25% to 30% observed a single time. The TCR was taken from a boy younger than two who had a stem cell transplant for SCID, so the T cells may come from the graft donor. The sample was PBMCs, mostly from graft donor cells, taken 360 days after TCRalphabeta/CD19-depleted stem cell transplant. The chain couples TRBV10-3 to TRBJ2-7; a weak D match, TRBD1 (6 bases). CDR3 sequence reads: CAISATGLLHEQYF. In DNA form, the CDR3 reads TGTGCCATCAGTGCGACAGGACTCCTCCACGAGCAGTACTTC.